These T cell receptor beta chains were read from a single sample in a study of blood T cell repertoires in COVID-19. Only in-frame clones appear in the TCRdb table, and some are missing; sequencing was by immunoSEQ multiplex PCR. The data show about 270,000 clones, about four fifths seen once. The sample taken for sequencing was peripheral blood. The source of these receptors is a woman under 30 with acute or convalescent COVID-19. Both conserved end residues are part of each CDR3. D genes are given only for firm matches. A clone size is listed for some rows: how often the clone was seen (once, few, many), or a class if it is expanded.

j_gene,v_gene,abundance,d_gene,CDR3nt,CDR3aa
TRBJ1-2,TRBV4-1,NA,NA,TGCGCCAGCAGCCCCTTGGACGGAGGACTGGGCTACACCTTC,CASSPLDGGLGYTF
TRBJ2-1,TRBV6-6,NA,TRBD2,TGTGCCAGCAGTCCCCCCTTAGCGGGAGGGCCGGGAAATGAGCAGTTCTTC,CASSPPLAGGPGNEQFF
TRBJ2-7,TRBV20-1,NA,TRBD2,TGCAGTGCTAGTGAGGCGGGAGGGCTCGACGAGCAGTACTTC,CSASEAGGLDEQYF
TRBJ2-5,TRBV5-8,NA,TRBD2,TGTGCCAGCAGCTTGAGTTTAGCGGGAGCTATAGAGACCCAGTACTTC,CASSLSLAGAIETQYF
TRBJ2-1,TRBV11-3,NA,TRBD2,TGTGCCAGCAGCTTAGGCGGGGGGGAAACTTCCTACAATGAGCAGTTCTTC,CASSLGGGETSYNEQFF
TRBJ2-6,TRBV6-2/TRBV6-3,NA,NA,TGTGCCAGCAGTTCCGGTGACACCTCTGGGGCCAACGTCCTGACTTTC,CASSSGDTSGANVLTF
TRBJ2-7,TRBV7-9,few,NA,TGTGCCAGCAGCTTAGAGGGCAGGGGCTACGAGCAGTACTTC,CASSLEGRGYEQYF
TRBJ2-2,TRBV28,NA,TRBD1,TGTGCCAGCAGTTTATCGGGACAGGGTAGAACCGGGGAGCTGTTTTTT,CASSLSGQGRTGELFF
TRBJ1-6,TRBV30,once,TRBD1,TGTGCCTGGAGGAAAACGGGACAGTTTAATTCACCCCTCCACTTT,CAWRKTGQFNSPLHF
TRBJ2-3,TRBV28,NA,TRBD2,TGTGCCAGCAGGCCTCAGCGGGGCCTCTGGGATACGCAGTATTTT,CASRPQRGLWDTQYF
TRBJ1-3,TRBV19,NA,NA,TGTGCCAGTAGTTCCCGAGAGGGTCGGTACTCTGGAAACACCATATATTTT,CASSSREGRYSGNTIYF
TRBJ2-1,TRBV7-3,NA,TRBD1,TGTGCCAGCAGCTGGACAGGGCCCAATGAGCAGTTCTTC,CASSWTGPNEQFF
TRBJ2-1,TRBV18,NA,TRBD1,TGTGCCAGCTCACCCTCCGGGACAGCCAATGAGCAGTTCTTC,CASSPSGTANEQFF
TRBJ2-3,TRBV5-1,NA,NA,TGCGCCAGCAGCTTGGTAGGGGGAAGCACAGATACGCAGTATTTT,CASSLVGGSTDTQYF
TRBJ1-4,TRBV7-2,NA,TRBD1,TGTGCCAGCAGCTTAGCAACAGGGGGCGGGAGTGAAAAACTGTTTTTT,CASSLATGGGSEKLFF
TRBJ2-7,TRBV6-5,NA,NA,TGTGCCAGCAGTCCTAGGTTGGTGGGCTACGAGCAGTACTTC,CASSPRLVGYEQYF
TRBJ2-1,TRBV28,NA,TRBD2,TGTGCCAGCAGTTCCGGGACTAGCGGGACCTACAATGAGCAGTTCTTC,CASSSGTSGTYNEQFF
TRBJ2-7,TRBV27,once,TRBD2,TGTGCCAGCAGTGAAGGACTAGCGGGAGGTTACGAGCAGTACTTC,CASSEGLAGGYEQYF
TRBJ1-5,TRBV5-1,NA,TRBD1,TGCGCCAGCAGCTGGGGGACAGGGATCAATCAGCCCCAGCATTTT,CASSWGTGINQPQHF
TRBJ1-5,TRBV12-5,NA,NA,TGTGCTAGTGGTTCCGCGGGGTTGAGTCAGCCCCAGCATTTT,CASGSAGLSQPQHF
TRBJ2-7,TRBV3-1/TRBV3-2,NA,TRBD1,TGTGCCAGCGGGTTCGCCGGGACAGTCTACGAGCAGTACTTC,CASGFAGTVYEQYF
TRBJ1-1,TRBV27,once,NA,TGTGCCAGCAGTTTAGGCACAGGGCCCACTGAAGCTTTCTTT,CASSLGTGPTEAFF
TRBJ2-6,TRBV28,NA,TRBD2,TGTGCCAGCAGTCGGACTAGATCTAGGGCCAACGTCCTGACTTTC,CASSRTRSRANVLTF
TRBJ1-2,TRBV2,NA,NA,TGTGCCAGCAGGCGAGAGGGGGCTAACTATGGCTACACCTTC,CASRREGANYGYTF
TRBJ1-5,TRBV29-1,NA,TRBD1,TGCAGCGTAAGAGGGGGCCTCAATCAGCCCCAGCATTTT,CSVRGGLNQPQHF
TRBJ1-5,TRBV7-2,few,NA,TGTGCCAGCAGCTCCAAAAGCAATCAGCCCCAGCATTTT,CASSSKSNQPQHF
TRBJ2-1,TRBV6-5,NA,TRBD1,TGTGCCAGCAGCCCCGGGACAGGGTGGGGGAATGAGCAGTTCTTC,CASSPGTGWGNEQFF
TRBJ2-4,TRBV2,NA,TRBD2,TGTGCCAGCAGTGTCGGGGGAAGCGGGACCAAAAACATTCAGTACTTC,CASSVGGSGTKNIQYF
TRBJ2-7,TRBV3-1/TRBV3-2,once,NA,TGTGCCAGCAGCCAAACTAGCAGCGAGCAGTACTTC,CASSQTSSEQYF
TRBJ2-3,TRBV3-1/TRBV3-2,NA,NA,TGTGCCAGCAGCCAAAGACAGACCACTAGCACAGATACGCAGTATTTT,CASSQRQTTSTDTQYF
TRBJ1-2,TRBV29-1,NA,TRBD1,TGCAGCGTTGAGCAGGGGGCGTATGGCTACACCTTC,CSVEQGAYGYTF
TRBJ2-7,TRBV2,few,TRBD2,TGTGCCAGCAGTGAAGAGCTGGGACTAGCGGGAGGGCACTACGAGCAGTACTTC,CASSEELGLAGGHYEQYF
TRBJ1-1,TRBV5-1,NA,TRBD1,TGCGCCAGCAGAACTGGCAGGGGGGTAACTGAAGCTTTCTTT,CASRTGRGVTEAFF
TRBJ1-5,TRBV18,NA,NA,TGTGCCAGCTCACCAGGGCAGAATCAGCCCCAGCATTTT,CASSPGQNQPQHF
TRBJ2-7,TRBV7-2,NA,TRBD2,TGTGCCAGCAGCTTCGGGACTACTACTCTCGAGCAGTACTTC,CASSFGTTTLEQYF
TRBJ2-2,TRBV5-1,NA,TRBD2,TGCGCCAGCAGCTTGGTGGGACTAGCGGGAGTAAAGTCCGGGGAGCTGTTTTTT,CASSLVGLAGVKSGELFF
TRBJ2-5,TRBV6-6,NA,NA,TGTGCCAGCAGGGAGTTGGAGACCCAGTACTTC,CASRELETQYF
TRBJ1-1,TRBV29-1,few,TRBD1,TGCAGCGTTGATGGCAGGGGGCTTGGTGAAGCTTTCTTT,CSVDGRGLGEAFF
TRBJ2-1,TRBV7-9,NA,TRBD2,TGTGCCAGCAGCGCCTTAGCGGGAACTTCCTACAATGAGCAGTTCTTC,CASSALAGTSYNEQFF
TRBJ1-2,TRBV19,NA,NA,TGTGCCAGTAGTATTTTAGCGGGACGGTCCTATGGCTACACCTTC,CASSILAGRSYGYTF
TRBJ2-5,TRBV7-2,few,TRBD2,TGTGCCAGCAGCTTAAGGCTAGCGGAAGAGACCCAGTACTTC,CASSLRLAEETQYF
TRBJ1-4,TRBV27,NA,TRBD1,TGTGCCAGCAGTTTAAGGGGGCTCTTTTATGAAAAACTGTTTTTT,CASSLRGLFYEKLFF
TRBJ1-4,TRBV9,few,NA,TGTGCCAGCACCCAGGGTGTAGGGCAGAGTAATGAAAAACTGTTTTTT,CASTQGVGQSNEKLFF
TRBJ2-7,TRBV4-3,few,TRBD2,TGCGCCAGCAGCCAACGACTAGCGGGAATGTCCTACGAGCAGTACTTC,CASSQRLAGMSYEQYF
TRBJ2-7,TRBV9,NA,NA,TGTGCCAGCAGCCCACTAGCCCATTCCTACGAGCAGTACTTC,CASSPLAHSYEQYF
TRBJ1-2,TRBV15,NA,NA,TGTGCCACCAGCAGAGTTTGGTCGGGGTTCGAGGAGGGTGGCTACACCTTC,CATSRVWSGFEEGGYTF
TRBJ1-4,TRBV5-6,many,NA,TGTGCCAGCAGCTTGACAGGAGTTGTAAAACTGTTTTTT,CASSLTGVVKLFF
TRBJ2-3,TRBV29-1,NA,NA,TGCAGCGGTTTTTTTAGCGGCAACACAGATACGCAGTATTTT,CSGFFSGNTDTQYF
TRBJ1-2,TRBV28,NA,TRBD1,TGTGCCAGCGGGGGGCAAGGACAGGGCTATGGCTACACCTTC,CASGGQGQGYGYTF
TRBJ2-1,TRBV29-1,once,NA,TGCAGCGTTGCCAATTACAGGAACAATGAGCAGTTCTTC,CSVANYRNNEQFF
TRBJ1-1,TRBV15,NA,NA,TGTGCCACCAGCCGCCGACAGAACACTGAAGCTTTCTTT,CATSRRQNTEAFF
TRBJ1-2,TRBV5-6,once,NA,TGTGCCAGCAGCTTGGTACAGGGAAGTGGCTACACCTTC,CASSLVQGSGYTF
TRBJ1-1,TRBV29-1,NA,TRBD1,TGCAGCGTTGTGGGGGGACAGATGAACACTGAAGCTTTCTTT,CSVVGGQMNTEAFF
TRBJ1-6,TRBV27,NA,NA,TGTGCCAGCGGCGTTGTTTGGGGGCGAGGCTATTCACCCCTCCACTTT,CASGVVWGRGYSPLHF
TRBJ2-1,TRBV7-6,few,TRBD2,TGTGCCAGCAGCTTAGTTCGGACTAGCGGCAATGAGCAGTTCTTC,CASSLVRTSGNEQFF
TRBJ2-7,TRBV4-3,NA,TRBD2,TGCGCCAGCAGCCAAGGCGGACTAGCGGGAGCGCCGGATAGCAAGCAGTACTTC,CASSQGGLAGAPDSKQYF
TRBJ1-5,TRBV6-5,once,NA,TGTGCCAGCAGTCCCTATAGCAATCAGCCCCAGCATTTT,CASSPYSNQPQHF
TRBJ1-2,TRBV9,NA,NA,TGTGCCAGCAGCGCACACCCTTCCCGGGACGGGGGATTAGGGGGCTACACCTTC,CASSAHPSRDGGLGGYTF
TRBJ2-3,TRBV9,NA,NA,TGTGCCAGCAGCGTAGCCACTGGGAGCCCATGGAGCACAGATACGCAGTATTTT,CASSVATGSPWSTDTQYF